This T cell receptor (beta chain) was captured in a study of OX40 agonist ivuxolimab in advanced cancers. Study information: The drug used for patients, ivuxolimab, was an agonistic anti-OX40 (CD134) antibody. A history of anti-PD-1, anti-PD-L1 or anti-CTLA-4 therapy was acceptable, and 30% to 45% had some.

Study conclusions and caveats: Clonal expansion from baseline to week 6 occurred in both CD4+ and CD8+ T cells.

Clones were read by immunoSEQ multiplex PCR, and TCRdb kept only the in-frame ones, dropping some. Among over 70,000 clones listed, 87% were seen once. The germline V gene has CDR1 SEHNR and CDR2 FQNEAQ (reference sequence). V gave up 4 bases and J gave up 5 bases; unmatched junction bases: 10. CDR3 length: 16 amino acids. In regard to this clone: The target antigen is unknown.

The chain has TRBV7-9 and TRBJ2-5; 10 bases fit TRBD1. Sequenced here: CD4+ or CD8+ T cells sorted from blood, sampled in a trial of the OX40 agonist ivuxolimab. The TCR originated in an adult with an advanced solid tumor such as melanoma, head and neck, liver or kidney cancer. DNA for the CDR3: TGTGCCAGCAGCTCGCGGTTGACAGGGGGCCGGGAGACCCAGTACTTC. The encoded protein is CASSSRLTGGRETQYF.